Listed below are T cell receptor beta chains from one sample, sequenced in a study of human T cells and chemical hapten exposure. From the RACE reads, TCRdb called clonotypes with MiXCR, one entry per CDR3 protein. The sample has over 300,000 distinct CDR3 sequences; 5.1% are singletons. Specimen: whole blood, collected in connection with sensitization to the hapten diphenylcyclopropenone (DPC). The receptors come from a woman between 50 and 59 years old with alopecia areata. Some clones in this sample may be carry-over from other donors' samples. CDR3s include the opening cysteine and the closing phenylalanine or tryptophan. The D gene is left open where the match is weak. Only part of the rows carry a size: once, few, many, or a class if the clone is expanded.

d_call	clone_size	cdr3_length	v_call	j_call	cdr3_aa	cdr3_nt
.	many	12	TRBV2	TRBJ2-3	CASSGLGLTQYF	TGTGCCAGCAGTGGTCTCGGACTTACGCAGTATTTT
.	few	15	TRBV5-4	TRBJ2-1	CASSLDRANYNEQFF	TGTGCCAGCAGCTTGGACAGGGCCAACTACAATGAGCAGTTCTTC
.	many	14	TRBV14	TRBJ2-7	CASSHHGTVYEQYF	TGTGCCAGCAGCCATCATGGGACGGTCTACGAGCAGTACTTC
TRBD2	.	15	TRBV14	TRBJ2-3	CASSQGGGSKDTQYF	TGTGCCAGCAGCCAAGGAGGCGGGAGTAAAGATACGCAGTATTTT
.	many	16	TRBV29-1	TRBJ2-2	CSVEGEGRGNTGELFF	TGCAGCGTTGAAGGGGAGGGCAGGGGAAACACCGGGGAGCTGTTTTTT
.	.	15	TRBV15	TRBJ2-7	CATSTLDGTSYEQYF	TGTGCCACCAGCACCTTGGACGGGACCTCCTACGAGCAGTACTTC
.	many	13	TRBV6-5	TRBJ1-6	CASSTGANSPLHF	TGTGCCAGCAGTACAGGCGCCAACTCACCCCTCCACTTT
TRBD2	few	14	TRBV29-1	TRBJ2-7	CSVAASGHSYEQYF	TGCAGCGTTGCGGCTAGCGGACACTCCTACGAGCAGTACTTC
TRBD1	.	14	TRBV20-1	TRBJ1-5	CSAGGTGVNQPQHF	TGCAGTGCTGGGGGGACAGGGGTGAATCAGCCCCAGCATTTT
.	many	14	TRBV4-3	TRBJ1-6	CASSQDPGDSPLHF	TGCGCCAGCAGCCAAGATCCAGGGGATTCACCCCTCCACTTT
.	many	16	TRBV4-2	TRBJ2-4	CASSQDPHGQERIQYF	TGTGCCAGCAGCCAAGATCCGCATGGGCAGGAGAGAATTCAGTACTTC
.	.	15	TRBV10-3	TRBJ1-4	CAISGQQVGVEKLFF	TGTGCCATCAGTGGACAACAGGTTGGCGTTGAAAAACTGTTTTTT
.	few	13	TRBV20-1	TRBJ1-5	CSAWQGPNQPQHF	TGCAGTGCGTGGCAGGGGCCCAATCAGCCCCAGCATTTT
.	many	14	TRBV27	TRBJ2-7	CASSLGRDTYEQYF	TGTGCCAGCAGTTTAGGGCGGGACACCTACGAGCAGTACTTC
.	many	15	TRBV6-2/TRBV6-3	TRBJ2-1	CASSYSLASYNEQFF	TGTGCCAGCAGTTACAGCCTAGCGTCATACAATGAGCAGTTCTTC
.	few	14	TRBV6-1	TRBJ1-5	CASSEVGGDQPQHF	TGTGCCAGCAGTGAAGTGGGGGGTGATCAGCCCCAGCATTTT
TRBD1	many	14	TRBV9	TRBJ2-7	CASSPRDSPYEQYF	TGTGCCAGCAGCCCCCGGGACAGCCCCTACGAGCAGTACTTC
TRBD2	.	13	TRBV20-1	TRBJ2-1	CSAPGLAGNEQFF	TGCAGTGCCCCGGGACTAGCAGGCAATGAGCAGTTCTTC
TRBD2	few	14	TRBV5-6	TRBJ2-7	CASSLRLAGGEQYF	TGTGCCAGCAGCTTGAGGCTAGCGGGAGGAGAGCAGTACTTC
TRBD1	many	13	TRBV12-3/TRBV12-4	TRBJ2-4	CASSPGQKNIQYF	TGTGCCAGCAGTCCGGGACAGAAAAACATTCAGTACTTC
.	.	12	TRBV12-3/TRBV12-4	TRBJ1-2	CASTRDVYGYTF	TGTGCCAGCACCCGGGACGTCTATGGCTACACCTTC
TRBD1	few	14	TRBV29-1	TRBJ2-1	CSALGQGGYNEQFF	TGCAGCGCCCTTGGACAGGGGGGATACAATGAGCAGTTCTTC
TRBD2	.	15	TRBV5-4	TRBJ2-3	CASSTGGYSTDTQYF	TGTGCCAGCAGCACCGGGGGGTATAGCACAGATACGCAGTATTTT
TRBD2	.	13	TRBV12-3/TRBV12-4	TRBJ2-5	CASSLAEEETQYF	TGTGCCAGCAGCCTAGCGGAGGAAGAGACCCAGTACTTC
TRBD1	few	16	TRBV6-5	TRBJ1-1	CASSYRQGASVTEAFF	TGTGCCAGCAGTTACCGGCAGGGGGCCTCGGTCACTGAAGCTTTCTTT
.	.	15	TRBV7-2	TRBJ2-3	CASSLRPRQADTQYF	TGTGCCAGCAGCTTACGGCCACGCCAGGCAGATACGCAGTATTTT
.	.	13	TRBV7-6	TRBJ1-4	CASSLSGWEKLFF	TGTGCCAGCAGCTTATCCGGGTGGGAAAAACTGTTTTTT
.	few	15	TRBV18	TRBJ2-7	CASSPGDSELYEQYF	TGTGCCAGCTCACCCGGGGACTCCGAACTGTACGAGCAGTACTTC
.	.	13	TRBV9	TRBJ2-5	CASSDWTEETQYF	TGTGCCAGCAGCGACTGGACGGAAGAGACCCAGTACTTC
TRBD2	many	15	TRBV20-1	TRBJ2-5	CSAETSGRLQETQYF	TGCAGTGCCGAGACTAGCGGGAGGCTACAAGAGACCCAGTACTTC
TRBD2	few	13	TRBV7-2	TRBJ2-1	CASSLEAGDEQFF	TGTGCCAGCAGCTTAGAAGCGGGAGATGAGCAGTTCTTC
.	.	16	TRBV5-1	TRBJ2-7	CASSLGTGRGAYEQYF	TGCGCCAGCAGCTTGGGGACAGGGAGGGGAGCCTACGAGCAGTACTTC
TRBD2	many	17	TRBV18	TRBJ2-2	CASSPNPAGAITGELFF	TGTGCCAGCTCACCAAATCCCGCGGGAGCAATCACCGGGGAGCTGTTTTTT
TRBD1	few	15	TRBV6-1	TRBJ1-5	CASSEATGGFQPQHF	TGTGCCAGCAGTGAAGCGACAGGGGGCTTTCAGCCCCAGCATTTT
.	.	14	TRBV19	TRBJ1-2	CASSILGVRDGYTF	TGTGCCAGTAGTATACTTGGGGTGCGCGATGGCTACACCTTC
.	few	15	TRBV13	TRBJ1-3	CASRSTGLSGNTIYF	TGTGCCAGCAGAAGTACAGGGCTATCTGGAAACACCATATATTTT
.	.	19	TRBV12-3/TRBV12-4	TRBJ1-4	CASSPGLGGSRRAGEKLFF	TGTGCCAGCAGTCCCGGTTTAGGCGGTTCCAGGCGGGCCGGCGAAAAACTGTTTTTT
.	.	11	TRBV6-5	TRBJ2-3	CASTATDTQYF	TGTGCCAGTACCGCAACAGATACGCAGTATTTT
.	many	15	TRBV28	TRBJ1-1	CASSLRGGGNTEAFF	TGTGCCAGCAGTTTAAGGGGAGGGGGAAACACTGAAGCTTTCTTT
.	many	12	TRBV28	TRBJ1-5	CASRDSNQPQHF	TGTGCCAGCAGGGATAGCAATCAGCCCCAGCATTTT
TRBD1	many	15	TRBV18	TRBJ1-2	CASSLGQGTNYGYTF	TGTGCCAGCTCACTAGGACAGGGCACTAACTATGGCTACACCTTC
.	many	12	TRBV29-1	TRBJ2-7	CSVLQLSYEQYF	TGCAGCGTCCTACAGCTAAGCTACGAGCAGTACTTC
.	many	15	TRBV28	TRBJ2-7	CASSLFRRPSYEQYF	TGTGCCAGCAGTTTATTCAGGAGACCCTCCTACGAGCAGTACTTC
TRBD1	few	14	TRBV6-5	TRBJ1-4	CASSSQGQGEKLFF	TGTGCCAGCAGCTCGCAGGGACAGGGGGAAAAACTGTTTTTT
.	.	14	TRBV12-3/TRBV12-4	TRBJ1-6	CASTYDTANSPLHF	TGTGCCAGCACCTATGACACCGCAAATTCACCCCTCCACTTT
TRBD2	many	14	TRBV7-6	TRBJ2-3	CASSLPGGIDTQYF	TGTGCCAGCAGCTTACCGGGGGGGATAGATACGCAGTATTTT